This entry is about one TCR beta chain. This sample was included in a study of CD4 T cells in relation to SARS-CoV-2 and coronaviruses. In the study overall: Crossreactive spike epitopes shared across donors were mapped to their HLA restriction.

This CDR3 contains 14 residues. Trimming cost V 8 bases and J 6 bases; bases outside gene matches: 7. Per the germline V gene, CDR1 is MNHEY and CDR2 is SVGAGI. Measured with immunoSEQ multiplex PCR; TCRdb has only the in-frame clones, and not every one. The sample holds under 50,000 clones, approximately 90% seen once. The receptor was isolated from an adult with COVID-19. Sequencing used memory CD4+ T cells from PBMCs. The chain employs TRBV6-5 and TRBJ1-6; 7 bases align to TRBD1. The CDR3 here is CASYSRQGNSPLHF. The CDR3 DNA sequence: TGTGCCAGCTACTCACGACAGGGTAATTCACCCCTCCACTTT.